The clone carrying this T cell receptor beta chain showed up many times. This specimen belongs to a study of prognosis after radiotherapy for stage I lung cancer. All patients showed node-negative disease on CT and PET/CT and lacked prior chemotherapy, radiotherapy or other malignancies. Genomic DNA provided the template from which TCR beta CDR3 was amplified by two-round multiplex PCR. With primers specific to each TRBV and TRBJ gene, the first-round PCR was performed. TCRdb re-derived calls from the multiplex PCR reads in MiXCR, one entry per CDR3 protein. The sample holds around 26,000 distinct CDR3 sequences, around 30% seen once. The CDR3 runs 12 residues. V trimming: 6 bases; J trimming: 9 bases; junction bases outside the gene matches: 3. In germline, CDR1 is SNHLY, CDR2 FYNNEI.

This clonotype was obtained from a donor older than 45 with non-small cell lung cancer. This chain links TRBV2 with TRBJ2-1; 9 bases line up with TRBD1. Source: PBMCs, taken before or after stereotactic body radiation therapy (not recorded which). The CDR3 protein is CASRGTGTEQFF. The CDR3 coding sequence is TGTGCCAGCAGGGGGACAGGGACTGAGCAGTTCTTC.